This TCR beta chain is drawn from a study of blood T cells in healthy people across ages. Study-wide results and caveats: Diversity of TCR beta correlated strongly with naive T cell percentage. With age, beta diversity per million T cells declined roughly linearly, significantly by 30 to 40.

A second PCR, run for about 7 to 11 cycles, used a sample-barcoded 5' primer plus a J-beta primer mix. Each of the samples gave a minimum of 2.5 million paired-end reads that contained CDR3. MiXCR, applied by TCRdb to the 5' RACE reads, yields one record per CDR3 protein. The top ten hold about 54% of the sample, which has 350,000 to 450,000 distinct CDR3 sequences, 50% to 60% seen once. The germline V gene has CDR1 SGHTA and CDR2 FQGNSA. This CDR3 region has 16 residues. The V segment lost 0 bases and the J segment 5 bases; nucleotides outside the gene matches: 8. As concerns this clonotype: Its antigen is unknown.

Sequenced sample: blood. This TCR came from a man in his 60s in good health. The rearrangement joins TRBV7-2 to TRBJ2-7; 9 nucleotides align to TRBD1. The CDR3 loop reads CASSLAAPGTGNEQYF. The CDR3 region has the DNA TGTGCCAGCAGCTTAGCCGCGCCCGGGACAGGGAACGAGCAGTACTTC.